The rows below give T cell receptor beta chains drawn from one sample of a study of blood T cell repertoires in COVID-19. The assay was immunoSEQ multiplex PCR, and TCRdb's table has in-frame clones only and misses some. This sample carries roughly 290,000 clones, around 87% of them seen once, and the ten largest clones take about 7.8%. The sequenced sample consisted of peripheral blood. The receptor source for this set is a woman aged 45-60 years who had recovered from COVID-19. The CDR3 runs from the conserved cysteine through the conserved F or W. A D gene is named only where the DNA matches it firmly. Size is omitted from some rows. Given values are once, few, many or a class for expanded clones.

V gene,J gene,D gene,clone size,CDR3 protein,CDR3 DNA
TRBV6-5,TRBJ2-2,-,-,CASTDLAENTGELFF,TGTGCCAGCACAGACTTAGCGGAGAACACCGGGGAGCTGTTTTTT
TRBV5-6,TRBJ2-5,TRBD1,-,CASSPPGTGGGETQYF,TGTGCCAGCAGCCCGCCTGGGACAGGGGGAGGAGAGACCCAGTACTTC
TRBV18,TRBJ2-3,TRBD2,few,CASSPTSGDTDTQYF,TGTGCCAGCTCACCGACTAGCGGGGACACAGATACGCAGTATTTT
TRBV4-3,TRBJ1-2,-,-,CASSQHQGPYGYTF,TGCGCCAGCAGCCAACACCAGGGGCCCTATGGCTACACCTTC
TRBV6-5,TRBJ2-1,-,-,CASSYSPRIYNEQFF,TGTGCCAGCAGTTACTCTCCGAGAATCTACAATGAGCAGTTCTTC
TRBV28,TRBJ1-2,-,-,CASSLSQSGGYTF,TGTGCCAGCAGTTTATCACAATCGGGGGGCTACACCTTC
TRBV12-3/TRBV12-4,TRBJ1-2,-,once,CASSQPGVSYTF,TGTGCCAGCAGTCAACCAGGGGTGAGCTACACCTTC
TRBV28,TRBJ1-1,-,-,CASSPTGGHTEAFF,TGTGCCAGCAGCCCCACAGGTGGGCACACTGAAGCTTTCTTT
TRBV3-1/TRBV3-2,TRBJ2-5,-,once,CASSQDATRPGSGRETQYF,TGTGCCAGCAGCCAAGACGCGACCCGGCCGGGGTCGGGGAGGGAGACCCAGTACTTC
TRBV11-2,TRBJ2-1,-,-,CASSLEAVSNLQFF,TGTGCCAGCAGCTTAGAAGCGGTTAGTAATTTGCAGTTCTTC
TRBV19,TRBJ2-3,TRBD2,-,CASSKAGPLDTQYF,TGTGCCAGTAGTAAAGCGGGACCCCTGGATACGCAGTATTTT
TRBV28,TRBJ1-2,-,-,CASSLAGVEGYTF,TGTGCCAGCAGTTTAGCGGGGGTTGAGGGCTACACCTTC
TRBV6-5,TRBJ2-7,TRBD2,once,CASSSRTSGYYEQYF,TGTGCCAGCAGTTCCCGGACTAGCGGATACTACGAGCAGTACTTC
TRBV6-6,TRBJ1-1,TRBD1,-,CASSWAGTGGGEAFF,TGTGCCAGCAGTTGGGCCGGGACAGGGGGCGGTGAAGCTTTCTTT
TRBV27,TRBJ2-7,TRBD2,-,CASSHKYSGNYEQYF,TGTGCCAGCAGTCACAAATATAGCGGGAACTACGAGCAGTACTTC
TRBV10-3,TRBJ2-7,TRBD2,once,CAISEGLAGDYEQYF,TGTGCCATCAGTGAGGGACTAGCGGGGGACTACGAGCAGTACTTC
TRBV10-3,TRBJ2-7,TRBD2,-,CAISGAGGSPYEQYF,TGTGCCATCAGTGGGGCGGGAGGCTCCCCCTACGAGCAGTACTTC
TRBV19,TRBJ1-5,TRBD1,few,CASSLLPGTGYQPQHF,TGTGCCAGTAGTTTGCTCCCCGGGACAGGGTATCAGCCCCAGCATTTT
TRBV30,TRBJ2-5,TRBD1,-,CAWSGGRGLETQYF,TGTGCCTGGAGTGGTGGCAGGGGGCTGGAGACCCAGTACTTC
TRBV16,TRBJ1-1,TRBD1,-,CASSRDRRTEAFF,TGTGCCAGCAGCCGGGACAGGCGGACTGAAGCTTTCTTT
TRBV28,TRBJ1-2,TRBD1,-,CASSLVTGGYGYTF,TGTGCCAGCAGTTTAGTGACAGGGGGCTATGGCTACACCTTC
TRBV11-2,TRBJ2-3,TRBD1,-,CASSFDRGKDTQYF,TGTGCCAGCAGCTTCGACAGGGGAAAGGATACGCAGTATTTT
TRBV28,TRBJ1-1,TRBD1,once,CASRRQGTEAFF,TGTGCCAGCAGACGACAGGGTACTGAAGCTTTCTTT
TRBV7-2,TRBJ2-2,TRBD1,-,CASSLMTGAVTGELFF,TGTGCCAGCAGCCTAATGACAGGGGCGGTCACCGGGGAGCTGTTTTTT
TRBV6-2/TRBV6-3,TRBJ2-3,TRBD2,-,CASSYLLAGVTDTQYF,TGTGCCAGCAGTTATTTATTAGCGGGAGTCACAGATACGCAGTATTTT
TRBV7-8,TRBJ2-7,-,-,CASSLGSASDEQYF,TGTGCCAGCAGCTTAGGTAGTGCGTCGGACGAGCAGTACTTC
TRBV19,TRBJ2-7,TRBD2,-,CASSHPGGGSYEQYF,TGTGCCAGTAGCCACCCCGGGGGGGGATCCTACGAGCAGTACTTC
TRBV24-1,TRBJ2-3,TRBD2,-,CATSDSPKTSGLSTDTQYF,TGTGCCACCAGTGATTCCCCTAAGACTAGCGGGTTGAGCACAGATACGCAGTATTTT
TRBV7-8,TRBJ2-1,-,-,CASSLGLRLDYNEQFF,TGTGCCAGCAGCTTAGGCCTAAGACTGGACTACAATGAGCAGTTCTTC
TRBV7-9,TRBJ2-1,-,-,CASSPVRNEQFF,TGTGCCAGCAGCCCCGTGCGCAATGAGCAGTTCTTC
TRBV29-1,TRBJ2-2,-,-,CSVTPGLTNTGELFF,TGCAGCGTTACACCGGGACTGACGAACACCGGGGAGCTGTTTTTT
TRBV15,TRBJ1-6,TRBD1,-,CATSRDPTGGLGSPLHF,TGTGCCACCAGCAGAGATCCGACAGGGGGCCTTGGTTCACCCCTCCACTTT
TRBV5-1,TRBJ2-3,-,once,CASSLDGWGVSTDTQYF,TGCGCCAGCAGCTTGGACGGTTGGGGGGTTAGCACAGATACGCAGTATTTT
TRBV7-2,TRBJ2-1,TRBD2,-,CASSLRFVLAGNNEQFF,TGTGCCAGCAGCTTGAGGTTCGTACTAGCGGGGAACAATGAGCAGTTCTTC
TRBV19,TRBJ1-6,-,-,CASSIGHRVMNSPLHF,TGTGCCAGTAGTATAGGGCACAGGGTGATGAATTCACCCCTCCACTTT
TRBV19,TRBJ1-2,TRBD1,once,CASTDRGLGYTF,TGTGCCAGTACCGACAGGGGGCTCGGCTACACCTTC
TRBV19,TRBJ1-2,TRBD1,-,CASRTPGQSVRGYTF,TGTGCCAGTAGGACCCCGGGACAGAGCGTACGAGGCTACACCTTC
TRBV11-2,TRBJ2-2,TRBD2,-,CASSSRPSGGANTGELFF,TGTGCCAGCAGCTCTCGTCCTAGCGGGGGGGCGAACACCGGGGAGCTGTTTTTT
TRBV6-2/TRBV6-3,TRBJ2-1,-,-,CASRYGLWQFF,TGTGCCAGCAGATACGGACTATGGCAGTTCTTC
TRBV9,TRBJ1-2,-,-,CASSVLPGTTYGYTF,TGTGCCAGCAGCGTACTCCCCGGGACAACCTATGGCTACACCTTC
TRBV28,TRBJ1-5,-,once,CASSLPGNRRPQHF,TGTGCCAGCAGTTTACCAGGGAATCGACGGCCCCAGCATTTT
TRBV7-2,TRBJ1-2,TRBD1,-,CASSSRTGGSYGYTF,TGTGCCAGCAGCTCAAGGACAGGGGGCTCCTATGGCTACACCTTC
TRBV11-2,TRBJ1-3,-,-,CASRSSEGSGNTIYF,TGTGCCAGCAGGTCGTCGGAGGGCTCTGGAAACACCATATATTTT
TRBV7-9,TRBJ1-1,-,-,CASSPQQYEAFF,TGTGCCAGCAGCCCGCAACAGTATGAAGCTTTCTTT
TRBV5-5,TRBJ1-2,-,-,CASSLRRGNYGYTF,TGTGCCAGCAGCTTGCGCAGGGGTAACTATGGCTACACCTTC
TRBV29-1,TRBJ2-3,-,-,CSVTTDTQYF,TGCAGCGTTACAACAGATACGCAGTATTTT
TRBV7-2,TRBJ1-2,TRBD1,-,CASSPGQGATGYTF,TGTGCCAGCAGCCCCGGACAGGGGGCGACCGGCTACACCTTC
TRBV5-5,TRBJ2-3,TRBD1,-,CASSLQGWGTDTQYF,TGTGCCAGCAGCTTACAGGGGTGGGGCACAGATACGCAGTATTTT
TRBV7-8,TRBJ2-1,TRBD2,-,CASSFFSRRTSANEQFF,TGTGCCAGCAGCTTCTTCTCCCGACGGACTAGCGCAAATGAGCAGTTCTTC
TRBV3-1/TRBV3-2,TRBJ2-2,TRBD2,few,CASSLGLAGDTGELFF,TGTGCCAGCAGCCTGGGACTAGCGGGAGACACCGGGGAGCTGTTTTTT